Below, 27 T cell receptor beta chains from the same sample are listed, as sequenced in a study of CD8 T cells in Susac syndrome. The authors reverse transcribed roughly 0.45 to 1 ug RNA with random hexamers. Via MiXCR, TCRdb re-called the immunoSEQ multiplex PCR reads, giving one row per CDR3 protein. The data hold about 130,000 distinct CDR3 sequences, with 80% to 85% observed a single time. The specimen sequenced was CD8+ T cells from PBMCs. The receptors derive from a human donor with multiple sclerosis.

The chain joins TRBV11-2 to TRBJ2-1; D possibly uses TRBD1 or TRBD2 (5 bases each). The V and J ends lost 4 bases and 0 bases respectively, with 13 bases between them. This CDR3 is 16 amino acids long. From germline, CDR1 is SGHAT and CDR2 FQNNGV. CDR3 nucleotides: TGTGCCAGCAGCTCCTTGGGGGTAAGCTCCTACAATGAGCAGTTCTTC. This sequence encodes CASSSLGVSSYNEQFF.

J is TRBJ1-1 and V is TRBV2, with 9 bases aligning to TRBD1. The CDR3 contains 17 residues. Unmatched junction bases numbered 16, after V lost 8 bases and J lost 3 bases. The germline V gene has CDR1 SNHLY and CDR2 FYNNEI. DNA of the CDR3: TGTGCCAGCCAAGCGGTCCCGGGACAGGGCTTTCACACTGAAGCTTTCTTT. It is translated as CASQAVPGQGFHTEAFF.

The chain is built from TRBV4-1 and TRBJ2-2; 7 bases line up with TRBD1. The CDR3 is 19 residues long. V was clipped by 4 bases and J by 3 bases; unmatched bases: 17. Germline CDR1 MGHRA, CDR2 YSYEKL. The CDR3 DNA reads TGCGCCAGCAGCCTGCCCCGGACAGGACCCGATGGGTACACCGGGGAGCTGTTTTTT. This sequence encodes CASSLPRTGPDGYTGELFF.

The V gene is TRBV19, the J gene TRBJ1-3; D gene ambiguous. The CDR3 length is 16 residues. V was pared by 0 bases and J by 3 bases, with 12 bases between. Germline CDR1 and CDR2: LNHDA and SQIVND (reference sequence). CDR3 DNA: TGTGCCAGTAGTATAGAGCCTTCGGGTCTTGGAAACACCATATATTTT. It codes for CASSIEPSGLGNTIYF.

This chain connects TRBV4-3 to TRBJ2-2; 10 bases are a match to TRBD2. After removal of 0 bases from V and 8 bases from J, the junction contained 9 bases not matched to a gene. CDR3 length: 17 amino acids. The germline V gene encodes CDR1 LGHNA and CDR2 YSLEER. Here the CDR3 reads CASSQDLGLAGAGELFF. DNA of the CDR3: TGCGCCAGCAGCCAAGATCTAGGGCTAGCGGGAGCGGGGGAGCTGTTTTTT.

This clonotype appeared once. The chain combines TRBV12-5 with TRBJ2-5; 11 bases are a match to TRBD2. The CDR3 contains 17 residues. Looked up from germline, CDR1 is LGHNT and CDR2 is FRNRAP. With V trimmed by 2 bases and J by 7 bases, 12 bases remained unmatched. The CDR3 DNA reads TGTGCTAGTGGTTTGCGCGGGACTAGCGGCCTGGGGGTGACCCAGTACTTC. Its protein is CASGLRGTSGLGVTQYF.

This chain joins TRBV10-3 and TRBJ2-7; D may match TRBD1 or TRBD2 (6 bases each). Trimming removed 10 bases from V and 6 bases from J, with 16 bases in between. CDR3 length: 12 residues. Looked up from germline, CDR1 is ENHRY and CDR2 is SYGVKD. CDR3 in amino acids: CATAGGLFEQYV. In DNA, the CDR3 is TGTGCCACGGCCGGGGGCCTGTTCGAGCAGTACGTC.

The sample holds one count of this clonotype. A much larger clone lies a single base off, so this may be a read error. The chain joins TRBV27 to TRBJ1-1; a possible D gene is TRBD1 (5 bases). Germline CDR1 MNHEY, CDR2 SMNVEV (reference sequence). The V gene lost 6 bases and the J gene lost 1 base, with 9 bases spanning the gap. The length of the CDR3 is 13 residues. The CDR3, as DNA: TGTGCCAGCAGCTGGGGGGGGAACACTGAAGCTTTCTTT. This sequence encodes CASSWGGNTEAFF.

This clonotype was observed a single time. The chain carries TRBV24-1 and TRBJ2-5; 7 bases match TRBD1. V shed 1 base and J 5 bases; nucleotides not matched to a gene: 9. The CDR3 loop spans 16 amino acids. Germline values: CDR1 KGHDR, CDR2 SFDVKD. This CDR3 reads CATSDLRQGVGETQYF. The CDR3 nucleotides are TGTGCCACCAGTGATTTAAGACAGGGTGTAGGGGAGACCCAGTACTTC.

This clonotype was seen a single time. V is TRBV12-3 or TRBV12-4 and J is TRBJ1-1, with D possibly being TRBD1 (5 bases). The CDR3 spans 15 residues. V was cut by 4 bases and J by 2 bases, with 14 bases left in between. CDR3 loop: CASSSIGELNTEAFF. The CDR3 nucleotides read TGTGCCAGCAGTTCCATAGGGGAGCTAAACACTGAAGCTTTCTTT.

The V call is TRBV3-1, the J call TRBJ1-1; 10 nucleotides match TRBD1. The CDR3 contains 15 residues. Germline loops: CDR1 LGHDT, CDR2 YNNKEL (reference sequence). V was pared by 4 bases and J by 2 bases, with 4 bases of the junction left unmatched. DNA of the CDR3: TGTGCCAGCAGCCCTGGGGACAGGGGAAACACTGAAGCTTTCTTT. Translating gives CASSPGDRGNTEAFF.

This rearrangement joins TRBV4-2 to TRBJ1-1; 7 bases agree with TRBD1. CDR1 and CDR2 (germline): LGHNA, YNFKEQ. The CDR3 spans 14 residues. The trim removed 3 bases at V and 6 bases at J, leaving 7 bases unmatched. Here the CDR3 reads CASSHPGGVSEAFF. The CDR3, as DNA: TGTGCCAGCAGCCATCCAGGGGGTGTCTCTGAAGCTTTCTTT.

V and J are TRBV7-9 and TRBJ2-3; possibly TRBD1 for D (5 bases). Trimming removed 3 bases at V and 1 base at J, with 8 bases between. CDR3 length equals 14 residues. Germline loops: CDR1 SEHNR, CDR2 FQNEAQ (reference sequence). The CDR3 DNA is TGTGCCAGCAGCTTCTTCAGGGGCACAGATACGCAGTATTTT. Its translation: CASSFFRGTDTQYF.

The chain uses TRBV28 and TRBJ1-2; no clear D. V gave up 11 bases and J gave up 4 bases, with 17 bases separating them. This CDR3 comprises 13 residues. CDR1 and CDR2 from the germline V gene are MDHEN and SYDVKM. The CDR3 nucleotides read TGTGCCGGAGCTCGAGGGATCACCTATGGCTACACCTTC. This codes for CAGARGITYGYTF.

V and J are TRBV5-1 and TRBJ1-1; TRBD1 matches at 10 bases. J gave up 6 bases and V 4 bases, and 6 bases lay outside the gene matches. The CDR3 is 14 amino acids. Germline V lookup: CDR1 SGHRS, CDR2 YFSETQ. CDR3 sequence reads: CASSATGGASEAFF. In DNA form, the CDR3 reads TGCGCCAGCAGCGCGACAGGGGGCGCATCTGAAGCTTTCTTT.

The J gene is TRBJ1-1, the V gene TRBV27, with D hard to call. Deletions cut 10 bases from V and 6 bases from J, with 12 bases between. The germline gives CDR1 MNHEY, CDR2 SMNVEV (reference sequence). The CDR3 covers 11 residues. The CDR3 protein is CATYAGPEAFF. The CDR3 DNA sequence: TGTGCCACCTATGCAGGCCCTGAAGCTTTCTTT.

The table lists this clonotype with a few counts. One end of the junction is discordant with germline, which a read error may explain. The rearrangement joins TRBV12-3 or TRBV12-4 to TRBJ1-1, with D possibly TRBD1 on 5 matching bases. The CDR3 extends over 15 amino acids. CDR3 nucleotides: TGTGTCAGCAGTTTCAGGATGGACATGAACACTGAAGCTTTCTTT. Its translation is CVSSFRMDMNTEAFF.

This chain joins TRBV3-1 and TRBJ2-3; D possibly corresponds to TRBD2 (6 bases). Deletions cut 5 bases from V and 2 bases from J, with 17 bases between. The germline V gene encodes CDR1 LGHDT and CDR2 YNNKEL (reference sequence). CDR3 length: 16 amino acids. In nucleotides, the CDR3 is TGTGCCAGCAGCGGAACCCCAGGAGGGAACACAGATACGCAGTATTTT. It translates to CASSGTPGGNTDTQYF.

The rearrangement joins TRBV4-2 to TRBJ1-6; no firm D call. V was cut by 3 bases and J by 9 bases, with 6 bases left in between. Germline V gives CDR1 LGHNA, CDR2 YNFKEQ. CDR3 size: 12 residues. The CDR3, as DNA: TGTGCCAGCAGCCAGGATACTTCACCCCTCCACTTT. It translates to CASSQDTSPLHF.

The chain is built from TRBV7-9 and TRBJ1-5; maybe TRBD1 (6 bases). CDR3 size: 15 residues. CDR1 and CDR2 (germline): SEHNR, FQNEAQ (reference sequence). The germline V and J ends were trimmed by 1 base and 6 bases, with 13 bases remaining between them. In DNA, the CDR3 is TGTGCCAGCAGCTTAGATGGGGGGGCTGGTCAGCCCCAGCATTTT. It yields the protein CASSLDGGAGQPQHF. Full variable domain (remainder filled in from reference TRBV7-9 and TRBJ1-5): DTGVSQNPRHKITKRGQNVTFRCDPISEHNRLYWYRQTLGQGPEFLTYFQNEAQLEKSRLLSDRFSAERPKGSFSTLEIQRTEQGDSAMYLCASSLDGGAGQPQHFGDGTRLSIL.

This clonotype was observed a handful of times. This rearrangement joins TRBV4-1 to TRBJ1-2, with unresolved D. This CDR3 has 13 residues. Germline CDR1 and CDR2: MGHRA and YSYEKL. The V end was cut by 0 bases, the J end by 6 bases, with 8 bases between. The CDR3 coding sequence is TGCGCCAGCAGCCAAGAGCGGACGAATGGCTACACCTTC. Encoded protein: CASSQERTNGYTF.

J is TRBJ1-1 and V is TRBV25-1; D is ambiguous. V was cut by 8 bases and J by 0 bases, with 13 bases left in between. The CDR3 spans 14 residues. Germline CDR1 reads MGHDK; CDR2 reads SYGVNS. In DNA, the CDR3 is TGTGCCAGCTCCCCTGGTGGCCTGAACACTGAAGCTTTCTTT. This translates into CASSPGGLNTEAFF.

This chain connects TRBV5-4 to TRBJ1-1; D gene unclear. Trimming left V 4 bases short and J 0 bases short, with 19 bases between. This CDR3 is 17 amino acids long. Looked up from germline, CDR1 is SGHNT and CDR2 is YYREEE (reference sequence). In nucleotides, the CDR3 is TGTGCCAGCAGCCTGGAGGGTCCCGGGAGTATGAACACTGAAGCTTTCTTT. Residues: CASSLEGPGSMNTEAFF.

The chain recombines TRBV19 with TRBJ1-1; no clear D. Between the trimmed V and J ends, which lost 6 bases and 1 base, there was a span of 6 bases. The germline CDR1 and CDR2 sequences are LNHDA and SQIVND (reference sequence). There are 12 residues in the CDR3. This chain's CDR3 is CASRRRNTEAFF. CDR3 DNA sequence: TGTGCCAGTAGGAGGAGGAACACTGAAGCTTTCTTT.

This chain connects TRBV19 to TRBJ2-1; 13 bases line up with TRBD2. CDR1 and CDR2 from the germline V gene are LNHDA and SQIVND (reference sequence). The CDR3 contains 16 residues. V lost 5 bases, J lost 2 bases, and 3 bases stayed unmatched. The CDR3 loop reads CASSPGLAGAYNEQFF. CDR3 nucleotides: TGTGCCAGTAGTCCTGGACTAGCGGGGGCCTACAATGAGCAGTTCTTC.

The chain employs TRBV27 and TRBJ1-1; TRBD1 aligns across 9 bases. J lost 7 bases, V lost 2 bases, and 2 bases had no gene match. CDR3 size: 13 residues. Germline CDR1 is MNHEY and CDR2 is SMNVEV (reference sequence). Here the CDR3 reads CASSLGQGIEAFF. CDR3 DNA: TGTGCCAGCAGTTTAGGACAGGGGATTGAAGCTTTCTTT.

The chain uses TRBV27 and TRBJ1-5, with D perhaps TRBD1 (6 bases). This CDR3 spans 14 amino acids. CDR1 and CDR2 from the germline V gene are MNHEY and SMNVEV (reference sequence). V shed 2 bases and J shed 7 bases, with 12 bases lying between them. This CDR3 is CASSLGQQGQPQHF. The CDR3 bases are TGTGCCAGCAGTTTAGGGCAGCAGGGGCAGCCCCAGCATTTT.